This T cell receptor (beta chain) was found in a study of T-cell reconstitution after alpha-beta-depleted transplantation in children. Whole-study findings and limits: After transplant, high TCRbeta diversity at day 60 in some patients arose from surviving recipient T cells and thymic progenitors. T-cell numbers and diversity, one year after transplant, stemmed largely from T cells that were newly produced. Several hundred expanded graft clones reportedly supplied alpha-beta T cells about two months after transplant.

CDR3 length equals 13 residues. Trimming removed 5 bases at V and 6 bases at J, with 14 bases between. Looked up from germline, CDR1 is MNHEY and CDR2 is SVGEGT. Unique molecular identifiers were incorporated into the prepared TCRbeta library. A single record per CDR3 protein comes from TCRdb applying MiXCR to the PCR reads. Of around 300,000 distinct CDR3 sequences listed, 11% are singletons. This clonotype has a count of ten or more. Its antigen is unknown. This receptor was taken from a male patient aged 2-10 years who had a stem cell transplant for chronic granulomatous disease, so the T cells may come from the graft donor. The specimen was peripheral blood, collected 180 days after TCRalphabeta/CD19-depleted stem cell transplant. V gene TRBV6-2 or TRBV6-3 combines with J gene TRBJ2-7, with D maybe TRBD1 (7 bases). DNA of the CDR3: TGTGCCAGCAGTCCAGGGGGGTGGCTCGAGCAGTACTTC. This sequence encodes CASSPGGWLEQYF.